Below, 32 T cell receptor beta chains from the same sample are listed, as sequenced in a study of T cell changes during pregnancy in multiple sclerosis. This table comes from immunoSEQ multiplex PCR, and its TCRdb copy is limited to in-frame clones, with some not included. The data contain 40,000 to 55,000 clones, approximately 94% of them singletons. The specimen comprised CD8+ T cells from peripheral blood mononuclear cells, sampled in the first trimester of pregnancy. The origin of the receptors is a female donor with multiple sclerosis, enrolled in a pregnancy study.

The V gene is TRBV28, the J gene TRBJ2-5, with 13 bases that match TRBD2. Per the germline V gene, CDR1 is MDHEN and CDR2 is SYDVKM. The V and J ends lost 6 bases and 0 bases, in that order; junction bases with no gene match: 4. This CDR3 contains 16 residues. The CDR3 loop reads CASRGLAGRYQETQYF. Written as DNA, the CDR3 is TGTGCCAGCAGGGGACTAGCGGGAAGGTACCAAGAGACCCAGTACTTC.

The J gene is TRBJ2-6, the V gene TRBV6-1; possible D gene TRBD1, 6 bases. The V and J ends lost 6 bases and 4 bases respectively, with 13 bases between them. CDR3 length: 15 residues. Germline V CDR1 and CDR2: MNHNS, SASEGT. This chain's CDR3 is CASRTTGAGANVLTF. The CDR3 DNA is TGTGCCAGCAGGACGACAGGAGCCGGGGCCAACGTCCTGACTTTC.

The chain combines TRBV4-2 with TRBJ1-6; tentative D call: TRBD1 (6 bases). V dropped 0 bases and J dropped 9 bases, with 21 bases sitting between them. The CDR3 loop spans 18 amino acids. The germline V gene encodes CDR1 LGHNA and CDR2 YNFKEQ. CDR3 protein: CASSQEVSRGAGVSPLHF. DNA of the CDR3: TGTGCCAGCAGCCAAGAGGTTTCGCGGGGGGCCGGCGTTTCACCCCTCCACTTT.

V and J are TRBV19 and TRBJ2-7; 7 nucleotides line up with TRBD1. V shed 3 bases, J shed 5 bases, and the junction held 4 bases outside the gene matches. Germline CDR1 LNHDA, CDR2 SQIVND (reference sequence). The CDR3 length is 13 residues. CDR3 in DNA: TGTGCCAGTAGTATCCAACAGGGGAACGAGCAGTACTTC. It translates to CASSIQQGNEQYF.

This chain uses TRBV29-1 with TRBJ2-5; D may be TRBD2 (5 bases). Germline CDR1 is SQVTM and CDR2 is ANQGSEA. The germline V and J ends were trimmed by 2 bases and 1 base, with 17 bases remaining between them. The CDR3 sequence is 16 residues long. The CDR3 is CSVEPRGSMIQETQYF. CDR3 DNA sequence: TGCAGCGTTGAACCCCGGGGTAGCATGATCCAAGAGACCCAGTACTTC.

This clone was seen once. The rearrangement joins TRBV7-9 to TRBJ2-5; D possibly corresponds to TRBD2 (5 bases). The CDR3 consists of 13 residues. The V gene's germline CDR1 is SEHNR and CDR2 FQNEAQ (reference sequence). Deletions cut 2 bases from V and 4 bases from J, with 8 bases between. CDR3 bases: TGTGCCAGCAGCTTATACGAGGGAGAGACCCAGTACTTC. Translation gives CASSLYEGETQYF.

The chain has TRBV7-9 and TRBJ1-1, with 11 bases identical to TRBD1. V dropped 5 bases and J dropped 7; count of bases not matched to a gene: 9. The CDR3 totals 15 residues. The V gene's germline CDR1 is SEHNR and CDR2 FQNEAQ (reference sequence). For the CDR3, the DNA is TGTGCCAGCAGCCCCTGGACAGGGGGCACCGTTGAAGCTTTCTTT. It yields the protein CASSPWTGGTVEAFF.

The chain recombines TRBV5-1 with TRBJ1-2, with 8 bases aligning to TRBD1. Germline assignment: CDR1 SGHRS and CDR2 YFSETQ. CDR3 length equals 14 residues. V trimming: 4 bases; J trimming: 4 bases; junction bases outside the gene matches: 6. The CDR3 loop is CASSPGTGRYGYTF. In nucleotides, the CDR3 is TGCGCCAGCAGCCCCGGGACAGGACGCTATGGCTACACCTTC. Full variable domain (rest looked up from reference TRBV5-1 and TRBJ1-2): KAGVTQTPRYLIKTRGQQVTLSCSPISGHRSVSWYQQTPGQGLQFLFEYFSETQRNKGNFPGRFSGRQFSNSRSEMNVSTLELGDSALYLCASSPGTGRYGYTFGSGTRLTVV.

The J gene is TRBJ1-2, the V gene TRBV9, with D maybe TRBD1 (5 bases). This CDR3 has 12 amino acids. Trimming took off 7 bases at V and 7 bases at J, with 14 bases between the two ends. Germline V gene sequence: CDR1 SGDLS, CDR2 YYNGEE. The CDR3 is CASRDSHLGYTF. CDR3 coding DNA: TGTGCCAGCCGAGACAGCCATCTTGGCTACACCTTC.

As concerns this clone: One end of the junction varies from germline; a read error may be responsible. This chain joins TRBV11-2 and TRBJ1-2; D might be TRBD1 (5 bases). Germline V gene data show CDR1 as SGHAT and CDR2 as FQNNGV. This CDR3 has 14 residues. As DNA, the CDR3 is TGTGCCAGCAGCGCGGCCTGGGGGGACTATGACTACACCTTC. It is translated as CASSAAWGDYDYTF.

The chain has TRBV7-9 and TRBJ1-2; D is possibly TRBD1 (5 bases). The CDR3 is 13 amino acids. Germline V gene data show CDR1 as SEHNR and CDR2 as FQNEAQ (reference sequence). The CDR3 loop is CADSSGLNYGYTF. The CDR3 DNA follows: TGTGCAGATTCTTCGGGACTGAACTATGGCTACACCTTC. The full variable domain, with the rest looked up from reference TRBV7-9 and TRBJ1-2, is DTGVSQNPRHKITKRGQNVTFRCDPISEHNRLYWYRQTLGQGPEFLTYFQNEAQLEKSRLLSDRFSAERPKGSFSTLEIQRTEQGDSAMYLCADSSGLNYGYTFGSGTRLTVV.

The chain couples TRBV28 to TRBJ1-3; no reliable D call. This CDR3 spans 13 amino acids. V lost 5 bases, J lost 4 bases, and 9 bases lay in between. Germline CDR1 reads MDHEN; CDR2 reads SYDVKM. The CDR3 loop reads CASSTITGNTIYF. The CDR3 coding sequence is TGTGCCAGCAGTACAATTACAGGAAACACCATATATTTT.

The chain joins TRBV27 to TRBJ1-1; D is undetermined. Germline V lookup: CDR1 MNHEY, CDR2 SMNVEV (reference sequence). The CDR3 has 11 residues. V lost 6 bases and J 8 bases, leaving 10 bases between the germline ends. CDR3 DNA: TGTGCCAGCAGGAATAACTGGGAAGCTTTCTTT. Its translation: CASRNNWEAFF.

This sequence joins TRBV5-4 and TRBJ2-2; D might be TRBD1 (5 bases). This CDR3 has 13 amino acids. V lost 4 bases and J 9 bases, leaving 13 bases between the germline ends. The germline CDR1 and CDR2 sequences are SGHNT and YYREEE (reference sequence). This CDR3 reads CASSPEGARELFF. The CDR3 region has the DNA TGTGCCAGCAGCCCGGAAGGGGCGCGGGAGCTGTTTTTT.

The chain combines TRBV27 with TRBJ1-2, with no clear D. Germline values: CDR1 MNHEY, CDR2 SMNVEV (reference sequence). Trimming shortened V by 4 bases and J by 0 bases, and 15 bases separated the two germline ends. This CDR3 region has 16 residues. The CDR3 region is CASSSYGRETNYGYTF. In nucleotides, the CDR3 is TGTGCCAGCAGTTCTTATGGGAGGGAAACTAACTATGGCTACACCTTC.

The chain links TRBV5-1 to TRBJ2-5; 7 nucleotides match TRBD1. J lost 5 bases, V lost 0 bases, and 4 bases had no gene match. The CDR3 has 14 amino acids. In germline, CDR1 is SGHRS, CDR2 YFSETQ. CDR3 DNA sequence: TGCGCCAGCAGCTTGGAGGGGGCGAGGGAGACCCAGTACTTC. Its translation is CASSLEGARETQYF. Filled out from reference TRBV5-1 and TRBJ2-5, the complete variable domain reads KAGVTQTPRYLIKTRGQQVTLSCSPISGHRSVSWYQQTPGQGLQFLFEYFSETQRNKGNFPGRFSGRQFSNSRSEMNVSTLELGDSALYLCASSLEGARETQYFGPGTRLLVL.

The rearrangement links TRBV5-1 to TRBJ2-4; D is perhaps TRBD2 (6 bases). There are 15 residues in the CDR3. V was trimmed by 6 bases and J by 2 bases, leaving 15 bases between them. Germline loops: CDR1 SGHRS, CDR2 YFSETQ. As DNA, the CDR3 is TGCGCCAGCACCTCCAATGGGGGGACCAAAAACATTCAGTACTTC. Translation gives CASTSNGGTKNIQYF.

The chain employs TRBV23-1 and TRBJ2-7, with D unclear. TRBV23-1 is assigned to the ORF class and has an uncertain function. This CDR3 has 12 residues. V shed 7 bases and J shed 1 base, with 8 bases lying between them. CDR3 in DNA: TGCGCCAGCAAGCACAGATCCTACGAGCAGTACTTC. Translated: CASKHRSYEQYF.

CDR3 nucleotide sequence: TGTGCCAGCTCCGGGACAGGGCCATACAATGAGCAGTTCTTC. Translating it yields CASSGTGPYNEQFF. The gene calls are TRBV25-1 and TRBJ2-1; 9 bases fit TRBD1. V was clipped by 8 bases and J by 4 bases; unmatched bases: 6. Germline values: CDR1 MGHDK, CDR2 SYGVNS. The CDR3 length is 14 residues.

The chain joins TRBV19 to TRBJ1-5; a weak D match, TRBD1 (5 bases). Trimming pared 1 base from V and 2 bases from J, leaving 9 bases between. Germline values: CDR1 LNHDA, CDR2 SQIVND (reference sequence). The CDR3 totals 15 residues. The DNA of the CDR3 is TGTGCCAGTAGTATAGCGGGGGAAGGCAATCAGCCCCAGCATTTT. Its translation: CASSIAGEGNQPQHF.

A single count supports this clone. Here the CDR3 DNA reads TGTGCCAGCAGCGGAGGGGGTTCCTACAATGAGCAGTTCTTC. Its translation: CASSGGGSYNEQFF. The chain combines TRBV9 with TRBJ2-1; D may be TRBD1 (6 bases). Germline CDR1 SGDLS, CDR2 YYNGEE. Trimming took off 3 bases at V and 1 base at J, with 8 bases between the two ends. The CDR3 loop spans 14 amino acids. The full variable domain, its missing parts supplied by reference TRBV9 and TRBJ2-1, is DSGVTQTPKHLITATGQRVTLRCSPRSGDLSVYWYQQSLDQGLQFLIQYYNGEERAKGNILERFSAQQFPDLHSELNLSSLELGDSALYFCASSGGGSYNEQFFGPGTRLTVL.

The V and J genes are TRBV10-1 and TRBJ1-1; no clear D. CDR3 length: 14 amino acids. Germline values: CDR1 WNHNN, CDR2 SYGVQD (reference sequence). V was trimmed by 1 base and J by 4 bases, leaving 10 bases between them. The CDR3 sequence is CASSEFRVGTEAFF. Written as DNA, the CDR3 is TGCGCCAGCAGTGAGTTCCGGGTAGGCACTGAAGCTTTCTTT.

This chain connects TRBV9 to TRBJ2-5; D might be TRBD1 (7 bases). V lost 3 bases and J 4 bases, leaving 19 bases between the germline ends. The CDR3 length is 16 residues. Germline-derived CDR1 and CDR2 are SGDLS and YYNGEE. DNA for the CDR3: TGTGCCAGCAGCGAACGGACAGGAGGGGCATTAGAGACCCAGTACTTC. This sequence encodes CASSERTGGALETQYF.

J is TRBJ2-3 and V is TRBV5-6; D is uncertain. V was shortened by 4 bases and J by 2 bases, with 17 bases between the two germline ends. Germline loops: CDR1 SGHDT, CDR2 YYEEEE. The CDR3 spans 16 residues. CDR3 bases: TGTGCCAGCAGCCCTAAGGCTCAGGAAGACACAGATACGCAGTATTTT. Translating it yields CASSPKAQEDTDTQYF.

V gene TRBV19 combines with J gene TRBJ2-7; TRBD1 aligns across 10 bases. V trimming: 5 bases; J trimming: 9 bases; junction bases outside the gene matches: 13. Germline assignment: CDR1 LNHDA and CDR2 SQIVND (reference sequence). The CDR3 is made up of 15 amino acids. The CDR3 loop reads CASSVAVTGGRGQYF. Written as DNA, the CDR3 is TGTGCCAGTAGTGTTGCTGTGACAGGGGGCAGGGGGCAGTACTTC.

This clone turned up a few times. CDR3 in DNA: TGTGCCAGCAGCACCACACCACCTGGAAACACCATATATTTT. Its translation: CASSTTPPGNTIYF. The V and J genes are TRBV28 and TRBJ1-3; D unclear. The CDR3 covers 14 residues. Looked up from germline, CDR1 is MDHEN and CDR2 is SYDVKM. Trimming removed 6 bases from V and 2 bases from J, with 11 bases in between.

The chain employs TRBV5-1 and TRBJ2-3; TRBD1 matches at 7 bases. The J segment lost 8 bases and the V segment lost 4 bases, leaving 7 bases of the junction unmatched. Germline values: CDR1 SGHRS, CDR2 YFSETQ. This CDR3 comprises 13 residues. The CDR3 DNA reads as TGCGCCAGCAGCCTCGGACAGGTCGGTACGCAGTATTTT. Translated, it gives CASSLGQVGTQYF.

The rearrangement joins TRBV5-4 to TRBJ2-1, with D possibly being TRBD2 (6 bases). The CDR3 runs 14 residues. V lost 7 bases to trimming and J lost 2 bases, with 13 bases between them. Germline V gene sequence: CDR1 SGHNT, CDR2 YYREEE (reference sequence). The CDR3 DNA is TGTGCCAGCGGAGGGGAAGGGACCTACAATGAGCAGTTCTTC. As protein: CASGGEGTYNEQFF.

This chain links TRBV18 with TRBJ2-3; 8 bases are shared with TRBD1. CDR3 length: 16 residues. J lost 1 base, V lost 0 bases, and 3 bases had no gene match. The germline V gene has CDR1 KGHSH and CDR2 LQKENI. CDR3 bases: TGTGCCAGCTCACCACCCGGACAGGGAGGCACAGATACGCAGTATTTT. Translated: CASSPPGQGGTDTQYF.

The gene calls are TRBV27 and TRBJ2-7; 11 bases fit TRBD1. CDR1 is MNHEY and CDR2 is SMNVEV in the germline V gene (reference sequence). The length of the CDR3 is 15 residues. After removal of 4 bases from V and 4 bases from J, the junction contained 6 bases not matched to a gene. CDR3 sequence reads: CASSSGQGARYEQYF. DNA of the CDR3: TGTGCCAGCAGTTCTGGACAGGGGGCCAGGTACGAGCAGTACTTC.

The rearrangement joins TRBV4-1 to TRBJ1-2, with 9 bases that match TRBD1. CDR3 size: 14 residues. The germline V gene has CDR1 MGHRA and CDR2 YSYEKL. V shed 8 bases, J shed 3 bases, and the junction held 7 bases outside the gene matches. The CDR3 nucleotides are TGCGCCAGCGCCCGACAGGGGGGGCACTATGGCTACACCTTC. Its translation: CASARQGGHYGYTF.

CDR3 sequence reads: CASSEEEGSGANVLTF. The CDR3 DNA follows: TGTGCCAGCAGTGAGGAGGAGGGCTCTGGGGCCAACGTCCTGACTTTC. The rearrangement links TRBV6-1 to TRBJ2-6; D possibly corresponds to TRBD2 (6 bases). V was pared by 3 bases and J by 0 bases, with 9 bases between. In germline, CDR1 is MNHNS, CDR2 SASEGT. The CDR3 loop spans 16 amino acids.